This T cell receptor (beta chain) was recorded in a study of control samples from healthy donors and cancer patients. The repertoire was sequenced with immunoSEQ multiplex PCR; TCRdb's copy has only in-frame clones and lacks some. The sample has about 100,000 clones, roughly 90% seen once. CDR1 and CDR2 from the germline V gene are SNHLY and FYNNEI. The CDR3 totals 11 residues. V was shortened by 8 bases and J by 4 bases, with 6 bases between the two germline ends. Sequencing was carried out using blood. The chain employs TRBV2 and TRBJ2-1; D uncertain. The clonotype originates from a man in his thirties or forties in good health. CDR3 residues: CASQAYNEQFF. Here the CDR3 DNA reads TGTGCCAGCCAAGCTTACAATGAGCAGTTCTTC.